This T cell receptor (beta chain) was recovered during a study of metastatic and nonmetastatic thyroid tumors. Study at large: Blood and tumor or nodule tissue repertoires from malignant and benign thyroid patients were compared.

Study-level findings and limits: It was reported that TCR beta diversity was significantly higher in malignant thyroid tumors than benign nodules, in blood and tumor.

Thyroid surgery was performed in patients who had received no treatment beforehand. For this clone: Its antigen is unidentified.

The V end was cut by 5 bases, the J end by 2 bases, with 19 bases between. The CDR3 runs to 16 residues. The germline CDR1 and CDR2 sequences are SGHRS and YFSETQ. In the original analysis: Using the CDR3 differences seen across clinicopathological groups, the authors built a distant-metastasis classifier for papillary thyroid cancer, which was meant to discriminate distant-metastatic patients. Through MiXCR, TCRdb re-clonotyped the PCR reads. Here the V and J calls rest on TCRdb's processing, not on the authors' analysis. The sample has around 5,600 clones; 30% to 40% are singletons. Sequencing input: adjacent normal tissue. The chain carries TRBV5-1 and TRBJ1-1; unclear D gene. The TCR comes from a male donor with papillary thyroid cancer or a benign thyroid nodule (not recorded which). Some clones in this sample may be carry-over from other donors' samples. The CDR3, as DNA: TGCGCCAGCAGACTCGAAGCAGGTACGGTTAACACTGAAGCTTTCTTT. This translates into CASRLEAGTVNTEAFF.